This T cell receptor (beta chain) stems from a study of blood T cell repertoires in COVID-19. Whole-study context: The United States, Italy and Spain supplied acute and convalescent COVID-19 samples. PBMCs, B-cell-depleted T cells, or T cells were the source of the cDNA or gDNA that made up the material.

Original processing notes: Amplification of reference gene primers was used by the study to estimate nucleated cell counts. Repertoires were generated with immunoSEQ multiplex PCR, while TCRdb's copy carries only in-frame clones and drops some. The V and J calls and the clone size are those of that table, but D and trimming were determined from the DNA. The repertoire holds some 250,000 clones, with around 90% as singletons. The CDR3 runs 17 residues. V lost 1 base to trimming and J lost 3 bases; unmatched junction nucleotides: 8. CDR1 KGHSH and CDR2 LQKENI come from the germline V gene. The chain couples TRBV18 to TRBJ1-3, with 8 bases matching TRBD1. This clonotype originated in a woman aged 70-85 years with active or convalescent COVID-19. Sequences were obtained from peripheral blood. CDR3 sequence reads: CASSPQNRGEIGNTIYF. The CDR3 nucleotides read TGTGCCAGCTCACCACAAAACAGGGGGGAAATTGGAAACACCATATATTTT.